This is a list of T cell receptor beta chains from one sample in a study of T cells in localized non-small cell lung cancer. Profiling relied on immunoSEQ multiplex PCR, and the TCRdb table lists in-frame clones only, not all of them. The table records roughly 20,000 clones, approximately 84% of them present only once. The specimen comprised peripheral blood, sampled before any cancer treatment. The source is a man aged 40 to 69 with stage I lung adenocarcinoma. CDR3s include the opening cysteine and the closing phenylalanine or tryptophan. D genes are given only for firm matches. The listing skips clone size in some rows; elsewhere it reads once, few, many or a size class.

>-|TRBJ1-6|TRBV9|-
TGTGCCAGCAGCGTAGGTATAGGGACAAATTCACCCCTCCACTTT
CASSVGIGTNSPLHF
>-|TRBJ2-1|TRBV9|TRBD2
TGTGCCAGCAGCGTAGTGGGACTAGCGGACATAGGGGAGCAGTTCTTC
CASSVVGLADIGEQFF
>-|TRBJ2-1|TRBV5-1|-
TGCGCCAGCCGTCCATCAGGGAGGAACAATGAGCAGTTCTTC
CASRPSGRNNEQFF
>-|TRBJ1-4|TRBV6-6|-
TGTGCCAGCACCCCGGGGCCAGAAGCTGAAAAACTGTTTTTT
CASTPGPEAEKLFF
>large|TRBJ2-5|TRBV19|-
TGTGCCAGTAGTATCTCCGCCACGAGCCCCGAATGGGAGACCCAGTACTTC
CASSISATSPEWETQYF
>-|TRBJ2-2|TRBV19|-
TGTGCCAGTAGTATGGGGGGAGACTGGAACACCGGGGAGCTGTTTTTT
CASSMGGDWNTGELFF
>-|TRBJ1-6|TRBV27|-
TGTGCCAGCAGTTCTCGACCCGCCTCTTCACCCCTCCACTTT
CASSSRPASSPLHF
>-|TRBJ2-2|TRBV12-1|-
TGTGCCAGCAGCTTTTACTCCGGGCGGGGGGGGTACCCCGGGGAGCTGTTTTTT
CASSFYSGRGGYPGELFF
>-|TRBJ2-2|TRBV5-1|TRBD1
TGCGCCAGCAGCTCAACAGGGGAGAACACCGGGGAGCTGTTTTTT
CASSSTGENTGELFF
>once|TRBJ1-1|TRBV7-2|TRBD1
TGTGCCAGCAAGCAGGGGGCATGGACTGAAGCTTTCTTT
CASKQGAWTEAFF
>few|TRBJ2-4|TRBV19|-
TGTGCCAGTAGTATAGAAGAGGAGGGAGTCATTCAGTACTTC
CASSIEEEGVIQYF
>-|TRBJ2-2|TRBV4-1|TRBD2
TGCGCCAGCAGCCGGGGAGCGGGGGGCCGGAACACCGGGGAGCTGTTTTTT
CASSRGAGGRNTGELFF
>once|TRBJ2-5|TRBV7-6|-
TGTGCCAGCAGCTTAGGGTGGCAGGGTCAAGAGACCCAGTACTTC
CASSLGWQGQETQYF
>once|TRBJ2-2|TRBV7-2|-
TGTGCCAGCAGCTTAATTGGGATGCACACCGGGGAGCTGTTTTTT
CASSLIGMHTGELFF
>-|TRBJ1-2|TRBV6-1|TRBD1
TGTGCCGGCAGAGGTACTGGACAGGGGTATGGCTACACCTTC
CAGRGTGQGYGYTF
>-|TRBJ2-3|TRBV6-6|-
TGTGCCAGCAGTTACGGGGGGAGGCGGCCAGATACGCAGTATTTT
CASSYGGRRPDTQYF
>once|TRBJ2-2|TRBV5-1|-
TGCGCCAGCAGCCTAAATTGGCTAGCCGCCGGGGAGCTGTTTTTT
CASSLNWLAAGELFF
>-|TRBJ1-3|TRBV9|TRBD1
TGTGCCAGCAGCCTAGGGACAGGGCAAGGAAACACCATATATTTT
CASSLGTGQGNTIYF
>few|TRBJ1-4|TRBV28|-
TGTGCCAGCAGTCTGACAGATACCAATGAAAAACTGTTTTTT
CASSLTDTNEKLFF
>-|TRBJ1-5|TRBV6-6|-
TGTGCCAGCAGTTACCCGGGGCCCTTAGGGCCGGGGCATTTT
CASSYPGPLGPGHF
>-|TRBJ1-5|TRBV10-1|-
TGCGCCAGCAGTGAGAGTTTTAGGTTACGGGGACGAAATCAGCCCCAGCATTTT
CASSESFRLRGRNQPQHF
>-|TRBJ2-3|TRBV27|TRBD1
TGTGCCAGCAGTTTTTCGGGACAGGGGGAGTATTTT
CASSFSGQGEYF
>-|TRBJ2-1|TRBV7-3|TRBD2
TGTGCCAGCAGCTGGGGGACTAGCGGGTTTAGCTCCTACAATGAGCAGTTCTTC
CASSWGTSGFSSYNEQFF
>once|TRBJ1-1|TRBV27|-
TGTGCCAGCAGTTTATCTCCTTCCATGAACACTGAAGCTTTCTTT
CASSLSPSMNTEAFF
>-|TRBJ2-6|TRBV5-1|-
TGCGCCAGCAGCTTCGATGTATCGCCTGGGGCCAACGTCCTGACTTTC
CASSFDVSPGANVLTF
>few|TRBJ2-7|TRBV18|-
TGTGCCAGCTCACCCTCGGGCCCGGGAGTGTCCTACGAGCAGTACTTC
CASSPSGPGVSYEQYF
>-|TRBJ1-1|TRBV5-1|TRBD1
TGCGCCAGCAGCTCGACAGGGCCCACTGAAGCTTTCTTT
CASSSTGPTEAFF
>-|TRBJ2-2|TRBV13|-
TGTGCCAGCAGCATGACAGGGAACACCGGGGAGCTGTTTTTT
CASSMTGNTGELFF
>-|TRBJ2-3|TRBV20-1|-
TGCAGTGCCCGATTCAGGGGTACGCAGTATTTT
CSARFRGTQYF
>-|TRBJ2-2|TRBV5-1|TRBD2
TGCGCCAGCAGCTTTCTTAGCGGGGGCACCGGGGAGCTGTTTTTT
CASSFLSGGTGELFF
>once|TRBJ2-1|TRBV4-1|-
TGCGCCAGCAGCCAAGAATGGGCAGGGGAGCAGTTCTTC
CASSQEWAGEQFF
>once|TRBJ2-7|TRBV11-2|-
TGTGCCAGCAGCCATTCGAGGGTGGGAGACGAGCAGTACTTC
CASSHSRVGDEQYF
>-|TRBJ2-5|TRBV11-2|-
TGTGCCAGCAGCTTACCTGGGGACCTCCAGGAGACCCAGTACTTC
CASSLPGDLQETQYF
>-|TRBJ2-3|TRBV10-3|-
TGTGCCGTTCACAGGGAGGGCACAGATACGCAGTATTTT
CAVHREGTDTQYF
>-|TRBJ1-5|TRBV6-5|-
TGTGCCAGCAGACCACATGGGGTGAGCAATCAGCCCCAGCATTTT
CASRPHGVSNQPQHF
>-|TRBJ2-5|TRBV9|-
TGTGCCAGCAGCGTATTCGGCCTCCAAGAGACCCAGTACTTC
CASSVFGLQETQYF
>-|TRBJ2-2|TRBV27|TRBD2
TGTGCCAGCAGTTTAAGGGGACTAGCGGTAATGAACACCGGGGAGCTGTTTTTT
CASSLRGLAVMNTGELFF
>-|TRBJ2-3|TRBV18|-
TGTGCCAGCTCACCAGATGAAGATACGCAGTATTTT
CASSPDEDTQYF